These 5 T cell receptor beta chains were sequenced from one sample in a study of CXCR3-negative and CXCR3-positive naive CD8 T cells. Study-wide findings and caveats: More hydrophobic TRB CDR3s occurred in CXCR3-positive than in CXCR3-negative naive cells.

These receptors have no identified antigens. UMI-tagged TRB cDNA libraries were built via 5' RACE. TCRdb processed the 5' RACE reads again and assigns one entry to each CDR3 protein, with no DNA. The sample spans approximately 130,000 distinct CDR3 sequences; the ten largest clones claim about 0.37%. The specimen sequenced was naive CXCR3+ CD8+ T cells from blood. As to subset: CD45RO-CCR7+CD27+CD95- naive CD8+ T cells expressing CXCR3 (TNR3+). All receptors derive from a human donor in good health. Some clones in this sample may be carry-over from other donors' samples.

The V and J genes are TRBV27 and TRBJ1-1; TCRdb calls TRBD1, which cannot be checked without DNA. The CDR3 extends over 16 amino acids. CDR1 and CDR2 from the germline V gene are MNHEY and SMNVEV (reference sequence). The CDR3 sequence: CASSSQQGFLDTEAFF.

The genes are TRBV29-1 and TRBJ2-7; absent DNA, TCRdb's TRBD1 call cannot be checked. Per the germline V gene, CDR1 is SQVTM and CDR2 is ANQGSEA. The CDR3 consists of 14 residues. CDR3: CSVGGTGSTYEQYF.

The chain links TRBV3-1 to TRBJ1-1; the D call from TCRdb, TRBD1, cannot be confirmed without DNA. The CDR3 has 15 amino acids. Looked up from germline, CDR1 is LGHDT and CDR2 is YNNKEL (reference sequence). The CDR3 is CASSPAGQGKTEAFF. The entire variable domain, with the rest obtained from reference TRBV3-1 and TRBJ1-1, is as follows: DTAVSQTPKYLVTQMGNDKSIKCEQNLGHDTMYWYKQDSKKFLKIMFSYNNKELIINETVPNRFSPKSPDKAHLNLHINSLELGDSAVYFCASSPAGQGKTEAFFGQGTRLTVV.

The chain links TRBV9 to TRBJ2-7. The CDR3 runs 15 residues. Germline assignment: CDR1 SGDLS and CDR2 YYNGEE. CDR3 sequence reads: CASSVASGTYYEQYF.

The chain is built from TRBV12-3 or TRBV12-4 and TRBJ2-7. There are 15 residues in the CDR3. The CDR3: CASTNLDRGAYEQYF.